Listed here are 8 T cell receptor beta chains from one sample, sequenced in a study of blood T cell repertoires in COVID-19. Method: immunoSEQ multiplex PCR; TCRdb's copy keeps in-frame clones and lacks some. The sample includes some 130,000 clones, about 89% seen only once; the top ten take 10% to 12%. The sample taken for sequencing was peripheral blood. The receptor set was obtained from a woman aged 70-85 years with COVID-19, enrolled during active disease.

J is TRBJ1-2 and V is TRBV27; 7 nucleotides line up with TRBD1. CDR1 is MNHEY and CDR2 is SMNVEV in the germline V gene (reference sequence). Unmatched junction bases numbered 15, after V lost 6 bases and J lost 8 bases. The CDR3 covers 15 residues. The CDR3 is CASSAPSTGFEGYTF. DNA of the CDR3: TGTGCCAGCAGCGCTCCCTCGACAGGGTTTGAGGGCTACACCTTC.

The chain employs TRBV7-9 and TRBJ2-7; D is undetermined. V lost 1 base to trimming and J lost 1 base, with 8 bases between them. CDR1 SEHNR and CDR2 FQNEAQ come from the germline V gene (reference sequence). There are 14 residues in the CDR3. The CDR3 DNA reads TGTGCCAGCAGCTTAGGGGCCGGATCCTACGAGCAGTACTTC. As protein: CASSLGAGSYEQYF.

The rearrangement links TRBV2 to TRBJ1-2; TRBD1 agrees at 9 bases. Germline V gene sequence: CDR1 SNHLY, CDR2 FYNNEI. The CDR3 totals 14 residues. Trimming removed 5 bases from V and 7 bases from J; junction bases left unmatched: 8. CDR3 protein: CASSTGGAFLGYTF. The CDR3 nucleotides read TGTGCCAGCAGTACAGGGGGCGCGTTCCTTGGCTACACCTTC. The full variable domain, its missing parts supplied by reference TRBV2 and TRBJ1-2, is EPEVTQTPSHQVTQMGQEVILRCVPISNHLYFYWYRQILGQKVEFLVSFYNNEISEKSEIFDDQFSVERPDGSNFTLKIRSTKLEDSAMYFCASSTGGAFLGYTFGSGTRLTVV.

The chain couples TRBV5-1 to TRBJ1-1, with a weak D call TRBD1 (6 bases). V lost 1 base and J lost 7, with 14 bases in between. From germline, CDR1 is SGHRS and CDR2 YFSETQ. This CDR3 is built from 14 residues. CDR3 amino acids: CASSLIGGLGEAFF. CDR3 nucleotide sequence: TGCGCCAGCAGCTTGATAGGGGGATTGGGTGAAGCTTTCTTT. The entire variable domain, with the rest obtained from reference TRBV5-1 and TRBJ1-1, is as follows: KAGVTQTPRYLIKTRGQQVTLSCSPISGHRSVSWYQQTPGQGLQFLFEYFSETQRNKGNFPGRFSGRQFSNSRSEMNVSTLELGDSALYLCASSLIGGLGEAFFGQGTRLTVV.

The chain couples TRBV6-5 to TRBJ2-7, with D possibly being TRBD2 (5 bases). V was clipped by 5 bases and J by 0 bases, with 14 bases between them. This CDR3 comprises 15 residues. Germline values: CDR1 MNHEY, CDR2 SVGAGI. Written as DNA, the CDR3 is TGTGCCAGCAGTAAGTCGTGGGCGGGCTCCTACGAGCAGTACTTC. Translation gives CASSKSWAGSYEQYF.

The V and J genes are TRBV10-3 and TRBJ1-2, with 7 nucleotides matching TRBD1. CDR1 ENHRY and CDR2 SYGVKD come from the germline V gene. Germline trimming cut 5 bases from V and 7 bases from J; bases unmatched to any gene: 13. The CDR3 sequence is 15 residues long. DNA for the CDR3: TGTGCCATCAGTCATGACAGGGAGGATCGCGGTGGCTACACCTTC. It translates to CAISHDREDRGGYTF.

The chain employs TRBV5-1 and TRBJ1-3; D unresolved. Trimming took off 0 bases at V and 9 bases at J, with 19 bases between the two ends. Germline CDR1 is SGHRS and CDR2 is YFSETQ. CDR3 length equals 16 residues. CDR3 sequence (DNA): TGCGCCAGCAGCTTGGACTCCCAGCTAGCTGCAGCCACCATATATTTT. It translates to CASSLDSQLAAATIYF.

The count of this clone is one. This rearrangement joins TRBV2 to TRBJ2-7, with 7 bases aligning to TRBD2. CDR1 is SNHLY and CDR2 is FYNNEI in the germline V gene. CDR3 length: 12 amino acids. V gave up 4 bases and J gave up 7 bases; unmatched junction bases: 4. The CDR3 DNA is TGTGCCAGCAGTGGGGGGGGTTTGGAGCAGTACTTC. Translation gives CASSGGGLEQYF.